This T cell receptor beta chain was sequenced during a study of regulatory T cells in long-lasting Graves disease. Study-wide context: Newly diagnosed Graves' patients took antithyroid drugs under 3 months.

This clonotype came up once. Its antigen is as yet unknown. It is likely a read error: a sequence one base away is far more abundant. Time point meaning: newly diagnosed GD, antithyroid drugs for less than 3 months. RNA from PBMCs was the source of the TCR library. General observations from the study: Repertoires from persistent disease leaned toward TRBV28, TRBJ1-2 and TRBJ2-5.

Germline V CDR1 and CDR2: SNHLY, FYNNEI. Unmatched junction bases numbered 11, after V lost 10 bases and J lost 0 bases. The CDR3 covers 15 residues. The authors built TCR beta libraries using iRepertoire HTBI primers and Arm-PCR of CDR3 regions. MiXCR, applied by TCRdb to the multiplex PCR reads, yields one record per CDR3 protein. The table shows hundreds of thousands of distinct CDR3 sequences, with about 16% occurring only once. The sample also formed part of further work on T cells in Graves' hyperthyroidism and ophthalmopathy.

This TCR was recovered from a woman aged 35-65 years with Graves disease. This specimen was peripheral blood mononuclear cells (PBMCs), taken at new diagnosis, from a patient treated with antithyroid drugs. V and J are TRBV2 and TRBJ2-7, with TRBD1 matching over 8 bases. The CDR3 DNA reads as TGTGCCAACAGCCAAGGGGACAGGAGCTCCTACGAGCAGTACTTC. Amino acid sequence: CANSQGDRSSYEQYF.